This is a list of T cell receptor beta chains from one sample in a study of CXCR3-negative and CXCR3-positive naive CD8 T cells. Each CDR3 protein gets one entry in TCRdb, which reprocessed the 5' RACE reads and gives no DNA. The sample has around 140,000 distinct CDR3 sequences. Sequencing was done on a sample of naive CXCR3- CD8+ T cells from blood. These receptors all come from a human donor in good health. Some clones in this sample may be carry-over from other donors' samples. The CDR3 runs from the conserved cysteine through the conserved F or W. The order of the fields is J gene, V gene, CDR3 protein.

J gene: TRBJ2-7; V gene: TRBV4-3; CDR3 protein: CASSQESNYEQYF
J gene: TRBJ1-2; V gene: TRBV29-1; CDR3 protein: CSVGPSTEGGYTF
J gene: TRBJ2-4; V gene: TRBV20-1; CDR3 protein: CSARDRDSAIYIQYF
J gene: TRBJ2-2; V gene: TRBV23-1; CDR3 protein: CASSQERKTVNTGELFF
J gene: TRBJ2-7; V gene: TRBV29-1; CDR3 protein: CSADGQQGEQYF
J gene: TRBJ2-1; V gene: TRBV9; CDR3 protein: CASSVEDETGTGLGEQFF
J gene: TRBJ2-7; V gene: TRBV28; CDR3 protein: CASKVETSGGARDEQYF
J gene: TRBJ2-5; V gene: TRBV13; CDR3 protein: CASSQSTGVETQYF
J gene: TRBJ2-5; V gene: TRBV29-1; CDR3 protein: CSVETGSRETQYF
J gene: TRBJ2-1; V gene: TRBV7-2; CDR3 protein: CASSFVGVHNEQFF
J gene: TRBJ2-3; V gene: TRBV20-1; CDR3 protein: CSFIDRERDTQYF
J gene: TRBJ2-1; V gene: TRBV7-9; CDR3 protein: CASSSQGTGEQFF
J gene: TRBJ2-7; V gene: TRBV28; CDR3 protein: CASRRTFQVSSYEQYF
J gene: TRBJ2-1; V gene: TRBV28; CDR3 protein: CASSFGAEVSNEQFF
J gene: TRBJ2-7; V gene: TRBV28; CDR3 protein: CASSPRIIFYEQYF
J gene: TRBJ1-2; V gene: TRBV14; CDR3 protein: CASSLSGRGYTF
J gene: TRBJ1-6; V gene: TRBV4-2; CDR3 protein: CASSQIGEGSYNSPLHF
J gene: TRBJ2-3; V gene: TRBV7-9; CDR3 protein: CASSLVNTDTQYF
J gene: TRBJ2-1; V gene: TRBV5-6; CDR3 protein: CASSFGLAQILSYNEQFF
J gene: TRBJ2-3; V gene: TRBV12-3/TRBV12-4; CDR3 protein: CASSLDLVARGSQDTQYF
J gene: TRBJ1-3; V gene: TRBV29-1; CDR3 protein: CSVEEDRGNSYGNTIYF
J gene: TRBJ2-1; V gene: TRBV6-6; CDR3 protein: CALGGTTVNNEQFF